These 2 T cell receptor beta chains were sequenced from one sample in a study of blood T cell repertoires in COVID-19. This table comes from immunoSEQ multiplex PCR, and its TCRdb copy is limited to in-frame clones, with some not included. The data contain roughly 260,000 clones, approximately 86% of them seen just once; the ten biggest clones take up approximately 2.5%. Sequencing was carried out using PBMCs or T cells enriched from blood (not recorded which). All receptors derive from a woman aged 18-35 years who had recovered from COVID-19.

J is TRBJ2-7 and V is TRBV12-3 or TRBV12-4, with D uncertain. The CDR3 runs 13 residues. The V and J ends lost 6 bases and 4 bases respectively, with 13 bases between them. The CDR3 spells CASSPSVVYEQYF. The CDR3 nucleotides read TGTGCCAGCAGCCCGTCAGTGGTTTACGAGCAGTACTTC.

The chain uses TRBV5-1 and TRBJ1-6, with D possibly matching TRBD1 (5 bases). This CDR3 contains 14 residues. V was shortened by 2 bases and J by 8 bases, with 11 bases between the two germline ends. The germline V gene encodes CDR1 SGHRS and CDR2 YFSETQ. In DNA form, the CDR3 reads TGCGCCAGCAGCTTCTCCAGGGAGGATTCACCCCTCCACTTT. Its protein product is CASSFSREDSPLHF.